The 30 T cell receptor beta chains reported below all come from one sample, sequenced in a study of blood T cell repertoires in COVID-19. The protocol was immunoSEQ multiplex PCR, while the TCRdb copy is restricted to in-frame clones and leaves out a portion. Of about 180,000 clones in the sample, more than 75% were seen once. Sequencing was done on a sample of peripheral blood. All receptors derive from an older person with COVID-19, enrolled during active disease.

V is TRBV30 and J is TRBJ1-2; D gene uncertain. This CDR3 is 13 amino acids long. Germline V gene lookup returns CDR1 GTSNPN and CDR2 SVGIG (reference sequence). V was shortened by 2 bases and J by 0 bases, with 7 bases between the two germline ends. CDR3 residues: CAWSIQSNYGYTF. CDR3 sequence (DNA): TGTGCCTGGAGTATCCAATCTAACTATGGCTACACCTTC.

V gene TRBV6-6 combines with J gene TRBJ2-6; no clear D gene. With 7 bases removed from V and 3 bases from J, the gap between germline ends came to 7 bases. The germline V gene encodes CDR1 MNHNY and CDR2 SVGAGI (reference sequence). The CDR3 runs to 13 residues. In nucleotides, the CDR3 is TGTGCCAGCAAATCCGGTGGGGCCAACGTCCTGACTTTC. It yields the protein CASKSGGANVLTF.

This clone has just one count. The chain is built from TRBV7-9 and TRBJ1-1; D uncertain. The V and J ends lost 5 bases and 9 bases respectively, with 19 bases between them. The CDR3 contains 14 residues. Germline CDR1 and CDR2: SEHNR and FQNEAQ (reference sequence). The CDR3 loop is CASSPGDRGVQAFF. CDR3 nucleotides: TGTGCCAGCAGCCCAGGTGACCGGGGTGTTCAAGCTTTCTTT.

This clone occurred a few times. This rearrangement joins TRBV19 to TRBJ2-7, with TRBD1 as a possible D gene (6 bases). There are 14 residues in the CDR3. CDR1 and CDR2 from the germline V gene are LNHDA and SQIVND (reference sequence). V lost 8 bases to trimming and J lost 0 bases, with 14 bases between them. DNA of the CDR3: TGTGCCAGTCGAAGCAGGGGATCCTCCTACGAGCAGTACTTC. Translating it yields CASRSRGSSYEQYF.

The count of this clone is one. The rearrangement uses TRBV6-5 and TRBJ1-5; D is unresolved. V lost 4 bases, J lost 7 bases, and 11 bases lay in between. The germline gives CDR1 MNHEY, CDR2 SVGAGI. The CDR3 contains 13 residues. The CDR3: CASSSGFGQPQHF. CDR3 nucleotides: TGTGCCAGCAGTTCGGGTTTCGGGCAGCCCCAGCATTTT.

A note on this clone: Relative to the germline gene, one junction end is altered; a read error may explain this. Here the CDR3 reads CSAEPGQWNTEAFF. In DNA, the CDR3 is TGCAGCGCTGAACCGGGACAGTGGAACACTGAAGCTTTCTTT. This rearrangement joins TRBV29-1 to TRBJ1-1; 7 nucleotides match TRBD1. This CDR3 is built from 14 residues. CDR1 and CDR2 from the germline V gene are SQVTM and ANQGSEA.

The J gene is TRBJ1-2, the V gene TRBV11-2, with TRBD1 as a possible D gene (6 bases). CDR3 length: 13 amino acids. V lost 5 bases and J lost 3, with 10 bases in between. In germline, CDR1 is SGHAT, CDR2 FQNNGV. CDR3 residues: CASSHGGHYGYTF. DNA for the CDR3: TGTGCCAGCAGCCATGGGGGCCACTATGGCTACACCTTC.

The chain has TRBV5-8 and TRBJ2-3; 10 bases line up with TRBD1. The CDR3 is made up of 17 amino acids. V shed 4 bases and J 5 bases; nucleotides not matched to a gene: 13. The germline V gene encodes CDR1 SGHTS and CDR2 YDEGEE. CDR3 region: CASSNRQGAAGLDTQYF. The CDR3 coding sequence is TGTGCCAGCAGCAACCGACAGGGGGCGGCGGGTTTAGATACGCAGTATTTT.

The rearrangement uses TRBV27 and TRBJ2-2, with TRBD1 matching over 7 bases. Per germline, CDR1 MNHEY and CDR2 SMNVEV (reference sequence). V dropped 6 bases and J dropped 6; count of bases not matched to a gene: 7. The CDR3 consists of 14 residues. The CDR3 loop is CASRQGQAPGELFF. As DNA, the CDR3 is TGTGCCAGCAGACAAGGACAGGCCCCCGGGGAGCTGTTTTTT.

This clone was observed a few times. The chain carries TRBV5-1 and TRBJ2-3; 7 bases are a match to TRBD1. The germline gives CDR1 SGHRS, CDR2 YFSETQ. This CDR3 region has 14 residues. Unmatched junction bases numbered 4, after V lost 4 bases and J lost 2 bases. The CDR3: CASSQQGNTDTQYF. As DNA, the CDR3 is TGCGCCAGCAGCCAACAGGGGAACACAGATACGCAGTATTTT.

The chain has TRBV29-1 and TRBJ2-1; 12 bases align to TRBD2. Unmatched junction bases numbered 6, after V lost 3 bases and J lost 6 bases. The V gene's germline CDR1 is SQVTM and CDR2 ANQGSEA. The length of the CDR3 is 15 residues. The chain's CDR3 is CSVETSGSIGNEQFF. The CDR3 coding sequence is TGCAGCGTTGAGACTAGCGGGAGTATCGGCAATGAGCAGTTCTTC.

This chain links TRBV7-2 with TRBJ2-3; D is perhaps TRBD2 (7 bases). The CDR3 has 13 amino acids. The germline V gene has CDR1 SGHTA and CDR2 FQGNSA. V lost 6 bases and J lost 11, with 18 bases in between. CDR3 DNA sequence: TGTGCCAGCAGGACACTGGCGGGGGCAAGGCAGTATTTT. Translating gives CASRTLAGARQYF.

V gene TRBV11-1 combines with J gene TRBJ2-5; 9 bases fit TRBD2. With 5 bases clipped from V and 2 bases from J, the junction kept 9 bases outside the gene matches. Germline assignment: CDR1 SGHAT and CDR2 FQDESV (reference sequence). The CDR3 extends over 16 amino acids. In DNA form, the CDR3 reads TGTGCCAGCAGCAAGCAGGGACTAGCAGAACAAGAGACCCAGTACTTC. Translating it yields CASSKQGLAEQETQYF.

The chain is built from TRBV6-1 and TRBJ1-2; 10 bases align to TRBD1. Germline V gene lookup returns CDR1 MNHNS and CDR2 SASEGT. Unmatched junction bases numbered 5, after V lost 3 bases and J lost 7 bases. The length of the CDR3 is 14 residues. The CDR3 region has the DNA TGTGCCAGCAGTGATGGGACAGGGGTTTTTGGCTACACCTTC. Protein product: CASSDGTGVFGYTF.

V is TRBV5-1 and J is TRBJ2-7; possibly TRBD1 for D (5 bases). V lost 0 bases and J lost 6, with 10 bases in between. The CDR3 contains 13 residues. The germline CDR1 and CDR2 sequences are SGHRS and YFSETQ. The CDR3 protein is CASSLDLGAEQYF. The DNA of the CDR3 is TGCGCCAGCAGCTTGGACTTAGGGGCCGAGCAGTACTTC. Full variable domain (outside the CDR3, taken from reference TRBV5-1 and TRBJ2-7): KAGVTQTPRYLIKTRGQQVTLSCSPISGHRSVSWYQQTPGQGLQFLFEYFSETQRNKGNFPGRFSGRQFSNSRSEMNVSTLELGDSALYLCASSLDLGAEQYFGPGTRLTVT.

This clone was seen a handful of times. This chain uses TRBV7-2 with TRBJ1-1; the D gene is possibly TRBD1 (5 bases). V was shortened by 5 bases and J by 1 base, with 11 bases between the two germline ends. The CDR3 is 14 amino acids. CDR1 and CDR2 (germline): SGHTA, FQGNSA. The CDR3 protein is CASSDRRGNTEAFF. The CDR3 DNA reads TGTGCCAGCAGCGACCGAAGGGGGAACACTGAAGCTTTCTTT.

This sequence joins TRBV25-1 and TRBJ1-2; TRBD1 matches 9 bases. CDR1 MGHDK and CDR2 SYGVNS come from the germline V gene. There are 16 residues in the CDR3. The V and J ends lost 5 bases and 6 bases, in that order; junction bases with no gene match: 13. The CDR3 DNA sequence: TGTGCCAGCAGTCGCCAGGGACAGGGATCGATAGATGGCTACACCTTC. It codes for CASSRQGQGSIDGYTF.

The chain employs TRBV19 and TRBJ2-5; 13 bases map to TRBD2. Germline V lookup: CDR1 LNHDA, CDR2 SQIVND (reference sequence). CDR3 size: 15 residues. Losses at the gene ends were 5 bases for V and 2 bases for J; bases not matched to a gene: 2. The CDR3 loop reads CASSQGLAGQETQYF. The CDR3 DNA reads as TGTGCCAGTAGTCAGGGACTAGCGGGGCAAGAGACCCAGTACTTC.

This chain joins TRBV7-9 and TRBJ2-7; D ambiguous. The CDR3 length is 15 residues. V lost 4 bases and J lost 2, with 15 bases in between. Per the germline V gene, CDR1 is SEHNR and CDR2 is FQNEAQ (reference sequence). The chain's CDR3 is CASSSLVGSTYEQYF. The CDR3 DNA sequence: TGTGCCAGCAGCTCTTTAGTGGGCAGCACCTACGAGCAGTACTTC.

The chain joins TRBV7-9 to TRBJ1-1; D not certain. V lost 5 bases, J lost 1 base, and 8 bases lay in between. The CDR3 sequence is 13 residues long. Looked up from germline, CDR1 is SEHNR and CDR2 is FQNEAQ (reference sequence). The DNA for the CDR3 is TGTGCCAGCAGCCTTACGGGGAACACTGAAGCTTTCTTT. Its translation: CASSLTGNTEAFF.

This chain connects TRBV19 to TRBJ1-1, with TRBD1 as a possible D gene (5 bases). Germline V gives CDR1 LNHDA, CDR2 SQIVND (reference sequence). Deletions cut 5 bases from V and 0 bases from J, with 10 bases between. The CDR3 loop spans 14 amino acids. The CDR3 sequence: CASSGQGVNTEAFF. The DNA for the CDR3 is TGTGCCAGTAGTGGGCAGGGTGTGAACACTGAAGCTTTCTTT.

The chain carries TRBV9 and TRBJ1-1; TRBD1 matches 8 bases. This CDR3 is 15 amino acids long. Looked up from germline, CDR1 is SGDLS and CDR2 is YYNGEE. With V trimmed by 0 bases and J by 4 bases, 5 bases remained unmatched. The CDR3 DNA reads TGTGCCAGCAGCGTAGGGACAGGGTCGGGCACTGAAGCTTTCTTT. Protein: CASSVGTGSGTEAFF. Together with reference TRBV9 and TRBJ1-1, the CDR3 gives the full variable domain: DSGVTQTPKHLITATGQRVTLRCSPRSGDLSVYWYQQSLDQGLQFLIQYYNGEERAKGNILERFSAQQFPDLHSELNLSSLELGDSALYFCASSVGTGSGTEAFFGQGTRLTVV.

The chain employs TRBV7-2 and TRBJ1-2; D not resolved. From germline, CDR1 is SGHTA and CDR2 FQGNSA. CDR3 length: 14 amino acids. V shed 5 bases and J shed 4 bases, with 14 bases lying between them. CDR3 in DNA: TGTGCCAGCAGCCCCCCTCTTTGGAGCTATGGCTACACCTTC. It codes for CASSPPLWSYGYTF.

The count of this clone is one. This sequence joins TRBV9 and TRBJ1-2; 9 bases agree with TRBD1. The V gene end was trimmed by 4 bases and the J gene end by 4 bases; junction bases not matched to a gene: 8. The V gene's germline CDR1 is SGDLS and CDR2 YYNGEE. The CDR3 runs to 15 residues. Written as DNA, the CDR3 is TGTGCCAGCAGCTCCTCGGACAGGGGATTCTATGGCTACACCTTC. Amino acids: CASSSSDRGFYGYTF.

Here the CDR3 reads CASSPINRGPMGIGEQYF. CDR3 coding DNA: TGTGCCAGCAGCCCCATTAACAGGGGGCCCATGGGGATTGGCGAGCAGTACTTC. This rearrangement joins TRBV7-3 to TRBJ2-7, with 9 bases identical to TRBD1. The length of the CDR3 is 18 residues. Germline-derived CDR1 and CDR2 are SGHTA and FQGTGA. V shed 5 bases and J 6 bases; nucleotides not matched to a gene: 20.

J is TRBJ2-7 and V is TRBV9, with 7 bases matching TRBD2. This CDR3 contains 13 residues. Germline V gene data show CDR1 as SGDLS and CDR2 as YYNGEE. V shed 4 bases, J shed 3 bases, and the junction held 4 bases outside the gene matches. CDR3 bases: TGTGCCAGCAGCCAAGGACTAGACTACGAGCAGTACTTC. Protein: CASSQGLDYEQYF.

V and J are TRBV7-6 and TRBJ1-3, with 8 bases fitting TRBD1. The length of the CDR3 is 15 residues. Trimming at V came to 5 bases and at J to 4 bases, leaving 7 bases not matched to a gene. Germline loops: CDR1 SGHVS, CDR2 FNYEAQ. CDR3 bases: TGTGCCAGCAGCAGAGACAGGGGAACCGGAAACACCATATATTTT. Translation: CASSRDRGTGNTIYF.

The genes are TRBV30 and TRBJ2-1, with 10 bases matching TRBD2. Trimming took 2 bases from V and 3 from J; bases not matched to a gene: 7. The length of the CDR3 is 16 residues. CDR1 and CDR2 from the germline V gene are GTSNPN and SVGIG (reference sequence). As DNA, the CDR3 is TGTGCCTGGAGTCCCCGGGGACTAGCGATCTACAATGAGCAGTTCTTC. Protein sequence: CAWSPRGLAIYNEQFF.

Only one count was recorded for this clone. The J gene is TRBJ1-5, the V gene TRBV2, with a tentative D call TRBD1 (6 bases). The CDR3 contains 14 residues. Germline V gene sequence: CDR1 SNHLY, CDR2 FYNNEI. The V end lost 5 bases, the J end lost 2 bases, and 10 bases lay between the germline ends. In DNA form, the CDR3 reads TGTGCCAGCAGTCAACAGGGAGGCAATCAGCCCCAGCATTTT. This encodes CASSQQGGNQPQHF.

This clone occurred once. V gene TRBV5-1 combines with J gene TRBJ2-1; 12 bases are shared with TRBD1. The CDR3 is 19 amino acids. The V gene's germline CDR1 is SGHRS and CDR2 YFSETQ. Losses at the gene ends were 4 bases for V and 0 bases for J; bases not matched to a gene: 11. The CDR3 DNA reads TGCGCCAGCAGCCCCGGGACAGGGGGCGTAAGATCCTCCTACAATGAGCAGTTCTTC. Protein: CASSPGTGGVRSSYNEQFF. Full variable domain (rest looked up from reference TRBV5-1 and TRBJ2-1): KAGVTQTPRYLIKTRGQQVTLSCSPISGHRSVSWYQQTPGQGLQFLFEYFSETQRNKGNFPGRFSGRQFSNSRSEMNVSTLELGDSALYLCASSPGTGGVRSSYNEQFFGPGTRLTVL.